The 25 T cell receptor beta chains reported below all come from one sample, sequenced in a study of blood T cell repertoires in COVID-19. Assay used: immunoSEQ multiplex PCR; TCRdb lists only in-frame clones, some missing. The table includes about 240,000 clones, approximately 90% detected once. Sequenced sample: PBMCs or T cells enriched from blood (not recorded which). The receptors here all came from a man in his forties who had recovered from COVID-19.

The rearrangement uses TRBV9 and TRBJ2-5; D perhaps matches TRBD2 (5 bases). In germline, CDR1 is SGDLS, CDR2 YYNGEE. This CDR3 contains 13 residues. With 1 base removed from V and 5 bases from J, the gap between germline ends came to 9 bases. Written as DNA, the CDR3 is TGTGCCAGCAGCGTACGAGGGCGGGAGACCCAGTACTTC. Protein: CASSVRGRETQYF. The full variable domain, completed using reference TRBV9 and TRBJ2-5, is DSGVTQTPKHLITATGQRVTLRCSPRSGDLSVYWYQQSLDQGLQFLIQYYNGEERAKGNILERFSAQQFPDLHSELNLSSLELGDSALYFCASSVRGRETQYFGPGTRLLVL.

On this clone: The same CDR3 also results from other DNA sequences found in this sample. The chain is built from TRBV12-3 or TRBV12-4 and TRBJ1-1; a weak D match, TRBD1 (6 bases). Trimming shortened V by 3 bases and J by 2 bases, and 7 bases separated the two germline ends. This CDR3 is built from 13 residues. DNA for the CDR3: TGTGCCAGCAGTTTGGGACAAAACACTGAAGCTTTCTTT. Protein sequence: CASSLGQNTEAFF.

In this sample, this clone turned up a few times. This chain links TRBV19 with TRBJ1-6; TRBD1 agrees at 9 bases. Germline V gene data show CDR1 as LNHDA and CDR2 as SQIVND (reference sequence). V gave up 3 bases and J gave up 10 bases; unmatched junction bases: 7. The CDR3 length is 15 residues. The CDR3 sequence: CASSISPGQGSPLHF. In DNA, the CDR3 is TGTGCCAGTAGTATCAGTCCGGGACAGGGATCACCCCTCCACTTT.

The chain has TRBV9 and TRBJ1-3, with D maybe TRBD1 (5 bases). This CDR3 is 14 amino acids long. V lost 2 bases and J 0 bases, leaving 6 bases between the germline ends. Germline CDR1 SGDLS, CDR2 YYNGEE. The CDR3 DNA is TGTGCCAGCAGCGTGGACATCTCTGGAAACACCATATATTTT. The encoded protein is CASSVDISGNTIYF.

The rearrangement joins TRBV4-3 to TRBJ1-6, with D possibly TRBD1 on 5 matching bases. Trimming cost V 0 bases and J 10 bases, with 7 bases left between them. Per the germline V gene, CDR1 is LGHNA and CDR2 is YSLEER. This CDR3 is 13 amino acids long. This CDR3 reads CASSQEGGSPLHF. CDR3 in DNA: TGCGCCAGCAGCCAAGAGGGGGGATCACCCCTCCACTTT.

The gene calls are TRBV9 and TRBJ2-1; 11 nucleotides line up with TRBD1. The germline gives CDR1 SGDLS, CDR2 YYNGEE. This CDR3 contains 16 residues. V lost 3 bases and J lost 6; bases outside the gene matches: 8. The DNA for the CDR3 is TGTGCCAGCAGCGCTAGAACTGGACAGGGGGCCAATGAGCAGTTCTTC. Residues: CASSARTGQGANEQFF.

The gene calls are TRBV9 and TRBJ2-1; 10 nucleotides line up with TRBD2. The V gene end was trimmed by 0 bases and the J gene end by 9 bases; junction bases not matched to a gene: 9. Germline lookup yields CDR1 SGDLS and CDR2 YYNGEE. The CDR3 loop spans 16 amino acids. For the CDR3, the DNA is TGTGCCAGCAGCGTAGCGGGTAGCGGGAGGTGGAGTGAGCAGTTCTTC. Amino acids: CASSVAGSGRWSEQFF.

The chain joins TRBV7-6 to TRBJ1-2; 8 bases line up with TRBD1. In germline, CDR1 is SGHVS, CDR2 FNYEAQ. V gave up 4 bases and J gave up 0 bases; unmatched junction bases: 13. The CDR3 contains 18 residues. DNA of the CDR3: TGTGCCAGCAGCTCGAATACCGGGGGACAGGAGTCTAACTATGGCTACACCTTC. Protein sequence: CASSSNTGGQESNYGYTF.

V usage is TRBV19 and J usage is TRBJ1-1; D is perhaps TRBD1 (6 bases). The ends were cut back, 4 bases at V and 0 bases at J, with 9 bases in the middle. Germline V CDR1 and CDR2: LNHDA, SQIVND (reference sequence). The CDR3 runs 14 residues. CDR3: CASSTRQVNTEAFF. The DNA for the CDR3 is TGTGCCAGTAGTACACGACAGGTGAACACTGAAGCTTTCTTT.

The chain links TRBV4-1 to TRBJ2-5, with 7 bases identical to TRBD1. The CDR3 loop spans 15 amino acids. The germline V gene has CDR1 MGHRA and CDR2 YSYEKL. J lost 7 bases, V lost 1 base, and 9 bases had no gene match. CDR3 residues: CASSQGDRDTGTQYF. The CDR3 bases are TGCGCCAGCAGCCAAGGAGACAGGGACACGGGGACCCAGTACTTC.

The V call is TRBV3-1 (or the pseudogene TRBV3-2), the J call TRBJ2-7; 7 bases align to TRBD2. This CDR3 comprises 15 residues. Per germline, CDR1 LGHDT and CDR2 YNNKEL (reference sequence). The V segment lost 0 bases and the J segment 4 bases; nucleotides outside the gene matches: 6. This CDR3 reads CASSQDRAGRYEQYF. The CDR3 DNA follows: TGTGCCAGCAGCCAAGACCGAGCGGGGCGTTACGAGCAGTACTTC.

The rearrangement joins TRBV7-9 to TRBJ2-1; D not resolved. Trimming pared 1 base from V and 4 bases from J, leaving 8 bases between. Germline CDR1 reads SEHNR; CDR2 reads FQNEAQ (reference sequence). The CDR3 length is 14 residues. The CDR3: CASSLELDYNEQFF. In nucleotides, the CDR3 is TGTGCCAGCAGCTTAGAGCTAGATTACAATGAGCAGTTCTTC.

In this sample, this clone turned up many times. This chain uses TRBV7-8 with TRBJ2-7; 8 bases are a match to TRBD1. The trim removed 5 bases at V and 3 bases at J, leaving 3 bases unmatched. This CDR3 contains 13 residues. The germline gives CDR1 SGHVS, CDR2 FQNEAQ. The CDR3 protein is CASSRTGGYEQYF. The DNA for the CDR3 is TGTGCCAGCAGCCGCACAGGGGGCTACGAGCAGTACTTC.

This clone showed up just once. The genes are TRBV5-1 and TRBJ2-2; TRBD1 agrees at 10 bases. This CDR3 contains 15 residues. Germline assignment: CDR1 SGHRS and CDR2 YFSETQ. Trimming took 7 bases from V and 5 from J; bases not matched to a gene: 8. The CDR3 spells CASSKDRGTTGELFF. The CDR3 region has the DNA TGCGCCAGCTCGAAGGACAGGGGGACGACCGGGGAGCTGTTTTTT.

V usage is TRBV28 and J usage is TRBJ1-3; D is undetermined. Germline assignment: CDR1 MDHEN and CDR2 SYDVKM. The CDR3 runs 13 residues. Trimming took 7 bases from V and 3 from J, leaving 10 bases between them. Here the CDR3 DNA reads TGTGCCAGCACCCTCTTCTTTGGAAACACCATATATTTT. This codes for CASTLFFGNTIYF.

This clone has only one observation. The J gene is TRBJ1-2, the V gene TRBV12-3 or TRBV12-4, with 7 bases fitting TRBD1. V trimming: 8 bases; J trimming: 8 bases; junction bases outside the gene matches: 11. There are 13 residues in the CDR3. As DNA, the CDR3 is TGTGCCAGCCGCCCGACAGGGTCTAAGGGCTACACCTTC. It specifies CASRPTGSKGYTF.

J is TRBJ1-1 and V is TRBV19; TRBD1 agrees at 11 bases. The germline gives CDR1 LNHDA, CDR2 SQIVND (reference sequence). Trimming removed 5 bases from V and 0 bases from J; junction bases left unmatched: 8. There are 17 residues in the CDR3. The CDR3 nucleotides read TGTGCCAGTAGTCTAGGCGGGACAGGGGGGATGAACACTGAAGCTTTCTTT. Amino acids: CASSLGGTGGMNTEAFF. Combining the CDR3 with reference TRBV19 and TRBJ1-1 gives the whole variable domain DGGITQSPKYLFRKEGQNVTLSCEQNLNHDAMYWYRQDPGQGLRLIYYSQIVNDFQKGDIAEGYSVSREKKESFPLTVTSAQKNPTAFYLCASSLGGTGGMNTEAFFGQGTRLTVV.

This rearrangement joins TRBV10-2 to TRBJ1-6; D gene unclear. Trimming took 2 bases from V and 5 from J, leaving 16 bases between them. The germline gives CDR1 WSHSY, CDR2 SAAADI. The length of the CDR3 is 17 residues. The CDR3, as DNA: TGCGCCAGCAGTGAGATGTGGCCTCTCCTCCATAATTCACCCCTCCACTTT. This sequence encodes CASSEMWPLLHNSPLHF.

The chain recombines TRBV6-4 with TRBJ2-2, with D tentatively TRBD1 (6 bases). Germline assignment: CDR1 MRHNA and CDR2 SNTAGT. Trimming removed 5 bases from V and 5 bases from J, with 9 bases in between. The CDR3 totals 13 residues. The CDR3 reads CASSFQGTGELFF. Here the CDR3 DNA reads TGTGCCAGCAGTTTCCAGGGGACCGGGGAGCTGTTTTTT.

The chain employs TRBV6-1 and TRBJ1-2; TRBD1 is a possible D gene (6 bases). This CDR3 is built from 18 residues. The germline CDR1 and CDR2 sequences are MNHNS and SASEGT. V dropped 2 bases and J dropped 0 bases, with 19 bases sitting between them. The CDR3 loop is CASSELYRYRDANYGYTF. The CDR3 bases are TGTGCCAGCAGTGAATTATACCGGTACAGGGACGCTAACTATGGCTACACCTTC.

The chain uses TRBV7-7 and TRBJ2-1, with D perhaps matching TRBD2 (6 bases). The CDR3 extends over 16 amino acids. V was clipped by 2 bases and J by 6 bases, with 17 bases between them. Per germline, CDR1 SSHAT and CDR2 FNYEAQ (reference sequence). CDR3 in DNA: TGTGCCAGCAGCTTATATGGCGCTAGAGCGGGCAATGAGCAGTTCTTC. Translation: CASSLYGARAGNEQFF. Drawing the rest from reference TRBV7-7 and TRBJ2-1, the complete variable domain is GAGVSQSPRYKVTKRGQDVTLRCDPISSHATLYWYQQALGQGPEFLTYFNYEAQPDKSGLPSDRFSAERPEGSISTLTIQRTEQRDSAMYRCASSLYGARAGNEQFFGPGTRLTVL.

The rearrangement links TRBV29-1 to TRBJ1-1; D is ambiguous. CDR1 and CDR2 (germline): SQVTM, ANQGSEA. Trimming left V 5 bases short and J 4 bases short, with 20 bases between. The CDR3 has 15 amino acids. The DNA of the CDR3 is TGCAGCGTTACCCCCCAGGAGGGAAGGTTCACTGAAGCTTTCTTT. Translated: CSVTPQEGRFTEAFF.

CDR3 in amino acids: CASSSRQGFLREQYF. For the CDR3, the DNA is TGTGCCAGCAGTTCACGACAGGGATTTCTCCGGGAGCAGTACTTC. The V and J genes are TRBV9 and TRBJ2-7, with 7 bases aligning to TRBD1. The V gene's germline CDR1 is SGDLS and CDR2 YYNGEE. V lost 5 bases and J lost 7; bases outside the gene matches: 15. This CDR3 has 15 residues. The whole variable domain, filled in from reference TRBV9 and TRBJ2-7, reads DSGVTQTPKHLITATGQRVTLRCSPRSGDLSVYWYQQSLDQGLQFLIQYYNGEERAKGNILERFSAQQFPDLHSELNLSSLELGDSALYFCASSSRQGFLREQYFGPGTRLTVT.

In this sample, this clone turned up once. The V gene is TRBV9, the J gene TRBJ2-2, with D tentatively TRBD2 (6 bases). The CDR3 runs 16 residues. Per germline, CDR1 SGDLS and CDR2 YYNGEE. With 5 bases removed from V and 3 bases from J, the gap between germline ends came to 17 bases. The DNA of the CDR3 is TGTGCCAGCAGTAAAACCCCGACGGGGGACACCGGGGAGCTGTTTTTT. Translated, it gives CASSKTPTGDTGELFF.

The V and J genes are TRBV6-6 and TRBJ2-7; D not resolved. The CDR3 runs to 12 residues. Germline CDR1 reads MNHNY; CDR2 reads SVGAGI (reference sequence). Trimming took 4 bases from V and 5 from J, leaving 9 bases between them. The CDR3 is CASSSMRNEQYF. The CDR3, as DNA: TGTGCCAGCAGTTCTATGCGGAACGAGCAGTACTTC.